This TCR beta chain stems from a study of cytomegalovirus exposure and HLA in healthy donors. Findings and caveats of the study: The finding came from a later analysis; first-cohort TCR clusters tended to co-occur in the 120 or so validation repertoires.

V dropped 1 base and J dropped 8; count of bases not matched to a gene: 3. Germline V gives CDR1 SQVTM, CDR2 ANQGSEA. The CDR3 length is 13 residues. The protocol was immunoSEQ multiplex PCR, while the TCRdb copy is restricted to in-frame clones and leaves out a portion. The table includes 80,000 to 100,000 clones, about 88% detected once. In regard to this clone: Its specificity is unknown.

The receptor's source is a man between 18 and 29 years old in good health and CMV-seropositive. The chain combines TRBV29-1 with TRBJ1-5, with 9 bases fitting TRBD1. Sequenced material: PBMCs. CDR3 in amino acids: CSVEAGQGKPQHF. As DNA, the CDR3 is TGCAGCGTTGAAGCGGGACAGGGTAAGCCCCAGCATTTT.